This section outlines one TCR beta chain sequence together with its context. These data belong to a study of radiation and T cells in renal cell carcinoma. For the study at large: Nephrectomy followed 15 Gy stereotactic body radiation by 4 weeks.

Assay: immunoSEQ multiplex PCR; the TCRdb copy retains only in-frame clones and omits some. The sample shows 110,000 to 150,000 clones, 70% to 90% of them seen only once. Time point meaning: baseline pretreatment blood. Treatment given: 15 Gy SBRT to primary tumor, nephrectomy 4 weeks later. After SBRT, blood was collected at 2 and 4 weeks, plus baseline. J was trimmed by 2 bases and V by 5 bases; bases with no gene match: 11. The CDR3 spans 17 residues. Germline CDR1 SGHVS, CDR2 FNYEAQ. The origin of this receptor is a woman between 45 and 60 years old with renal cell carcinoma. This specimen consisted of blood, obtained from a patient whose treatment included radiotherapy and nephrectomy. The V call is TRBV7-6, the J call TRBJ2-3, with 9 bases aligning to TRBD2. CDR3 loop: CASSLRLAGVFTDTQYF. The CDR3 DNA is TGTGCCAGCAGCCTGCGATTAGCGGGGGTGTTCACAGATACGCAGTATTTT.